The 10 T cell receptor beta chains given below trace back to one sample, sequenced in a study of CD8 T cells in Susac syndrome. RNA, at about 0.45 to 1 ug, was reverse transcribed with random hexamers. MiXCR was run by TCRdb on the immunoSEQ multiplex PCR reads, yielding one entry per CDR3 protein. The sample consists of 200,000 to 250,000 distinct CDR3 sequences, around 95% of them appearing once. Input material: CD4+ T cells from PBMCs. These receptor sequences come from a human donor with multiple sclerosis.

The chain recombines TRBV14 with TRBJ1-4, with TRBD1 as a possible D gene (6 bases). Germline assignment: CDR1 SGHDN and CDR2 FVKESK. V lost 4 bases and J lost 4, with 22 bases in between. The CDR3 covers 18 residues. CDR3 DNA sequence: TGTGCCAGCAGCCCAAGACTAACTCCGGGACACAGTAATGAAAAACTGTTTTTT. This encodes CASSPRLTPGHSNEKLFF.

The J gene is TRBJ2-1, the V gene TRBV7-9; D is unresolved. The CDR3 extends over 11 amino acids. The germline V and J ends were trimmed by 11 bases and 6 bases, with 11 bases remaining between them. Germline-derived CDR1 and CDR2 are SEHNR and FQNEAQ (reference sequence). This CDR3 is CAASLGNEQFF. The CDR3 nucleotides read TGTGCCGCCAGCTTGGGCAATGAGCAGTTCTTC.

V and J are TRBV20-1 and TRBJ1-2; TRBD1 matches 7 bases. The CDR3 consists of 12 residues. Per germline, CDR1 DFQATT and CDR2 SNEGSKA (reference sequence). Losses at the gene ends were 5 bases for V and 2 bases for J; bases not matched to a gene: 2. CDR3 DNA sequence: TGCAGTGCTCCGGGACAGAACTATGGCTACACCTTC. Its protein product is CSAPGQNYGYTF.

The CDR3 sequence is CASSHARTAGDTQYF. The CDR3 bases are TGTGCCAGCAGCCACGCTAGGACGGCGGGAGATACGCAGTATTTT. The chain carries TRBV3-1 and TRBJ2-3; D is perhaps TRBD2 (5 bases). V lost 3 bases to trimming and J lost 5 bases, with 15 bases between them. The CDR3 runs 15 residues. Looked up from germline, CDR1 is LGHDT and CDR2 is YNNKEL (reference sequence).

The chain recombines TRBV24-1 with TRBJ2-5; D is possibly TRBD1 (5 bases). Germline assignment: CDR1 KGHDR and CDR2 SFDVKD. Trimming took off 4 bases at V and 4 bases at J, with 12 bases between the two ends. The CDR3 runs to 14 residues. The CDR3 reads CATSEGHNIETQYF. DNA of the CDR3: TGTGCCACCAGTGAAGGACACAATATAGAGACCCAGTACTTC.

CDR3 sequence reads: CSARAQPSDGYTF. The CDR3 DNA is TGCAGTGCTAGAGCTCAACCGAGTGATGGCTACACCTTC. The genes are TRBV20-1 and TRBJ1-2; D call uncertain. V was clipped by 1 base and J by 6 bases, with 12 bases between them. Germline V lookup: CDR1 DFQATT, CDR2 SNEGSKA (reference sequence). This CDR3 has 13 amino acids.

The chain is built from TRBV20-1 and TRBJ2-7; TRBD2 aligns across 7 bases. CDR3 length: 14 residues. Germline CDR1 DFQATT, CDR2 SNEGSKA (reference sequence). V trimming: 6 bases; J trimming: 6 bases; junction bases outside the gene matches: 14. CDR3 coding DNA: TGCAGTGCCGCGAGGGGCGGGAGTACGGTCGAGCAGTACTTC. It translates to CSAARGGSTVEQYF.

The rearrangement joins TRBV20-1 to TRBJ1-2; D uncertain. CDR1 DFQATT and CDR2 SNEGSKA come from the germline V gene (reference sequence). V was pared by 4 bases and J by 3 bases, with 6 bases between. The CDR3 runs 11 residues. CDR3 residues: CSATGDYGYTF. CDR3 nucleotide sequence: TGCAGTGCTACCGGGGACTATGGCTACACCTTC.

V and J are TRBV29-1 and TRBJ2-5; 7 bases line up with TRBD2. CDR3 size: 13 residues. J gave up 0 bases and V 6 bases, and 4 bases lay outside the gene matches. From germline, CDR1 is SQVTM and CDR2 ANQGSEA. The CDR3 region is CSVLGTNQETQYF. The CDR3 DNA is TGCAGCGTCCTGGGGACTAACCAAGAGACCCAGTACTTC.

The chain uses TRBV6-5 and TRBJ1-6; no clear D gene. The V end was cut by 5 bases, the J end by 7 bases, with 12 bases between. Germline V gene sequence: CDR1 MNHEY, CDR2 SVGAGI. This CDR3 comprises 14 residues. The CDR3 protein is CASSAGASNSPLHF. The CDR3 DNA reads TGTGCCAGCAGTGCAGGTGCGAGCAATTCACCCCTCCACTTT.